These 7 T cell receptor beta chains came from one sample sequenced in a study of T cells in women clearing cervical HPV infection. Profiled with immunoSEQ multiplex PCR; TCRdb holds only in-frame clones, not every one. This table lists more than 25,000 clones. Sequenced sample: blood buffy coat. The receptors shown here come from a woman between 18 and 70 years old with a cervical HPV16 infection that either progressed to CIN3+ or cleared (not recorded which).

The CDR3 loop reads CASSAAGTGDLTRAFF. CDR3 DNA, as far as it was read: TGTGCCAGCTCAGCTGCCGGGACAGGGGACCTTACCAGG. J is TRBJ1-1 and V is TRBV18; 10 bases match TRBD1. The read ends 3 residues shy of where the CDR3 ends; the end is completed using the germline J gene. There are 16 residues in the CDR3. Per the germline V gene, CDR1 is KGHSH and CDR2 is LQKENI.

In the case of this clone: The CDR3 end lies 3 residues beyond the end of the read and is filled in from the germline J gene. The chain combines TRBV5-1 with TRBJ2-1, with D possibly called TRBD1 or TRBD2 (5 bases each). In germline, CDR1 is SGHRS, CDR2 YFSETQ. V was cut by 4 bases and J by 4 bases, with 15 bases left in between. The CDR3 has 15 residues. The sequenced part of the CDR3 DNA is TGCGCCAGCAGCCACCAGGGAGATCCATACAATGAG. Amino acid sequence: CASSHQGDPYNE. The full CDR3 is CASSHQGDPYNEQFF.

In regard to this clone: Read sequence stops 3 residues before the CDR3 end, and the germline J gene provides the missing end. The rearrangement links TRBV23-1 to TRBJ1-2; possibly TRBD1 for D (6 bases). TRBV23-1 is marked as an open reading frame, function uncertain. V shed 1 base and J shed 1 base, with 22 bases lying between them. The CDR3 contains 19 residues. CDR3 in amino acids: CASSQFCPGVVRGNYGYTF. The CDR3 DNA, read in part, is TGCGCCAGCAGTCAATTTTGTCCAGGGGTAGTAAGGGGTAACTATGGC.

CDR3 sequence: CAWSLLTGNYGYTF. The sequenced CDR3 bases are TGTGCCTGGAGCCTACTGACAGGGAACTATGGC. The rearrangement joins TRBV30 to TRBJ1-2, with 7 bases identical to TRBD1. The CDR3 is cut off 3 residues early in the read; its end comes from the germline J gene. The CDR3 sequence is 14 residues long. Germline assignment: CDR1 GTSNPN and CDR2 SVGIG (reference sequence). V lost 3 bases and J lost 2; bases outside the gene matches: 6.

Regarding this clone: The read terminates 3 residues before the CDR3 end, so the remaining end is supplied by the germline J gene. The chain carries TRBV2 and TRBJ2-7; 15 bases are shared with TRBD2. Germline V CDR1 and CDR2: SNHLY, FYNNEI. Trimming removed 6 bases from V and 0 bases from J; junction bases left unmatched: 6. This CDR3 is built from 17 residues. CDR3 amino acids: CASRSGTSGRSSYEQYF. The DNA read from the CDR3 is TGTGCCAGCAGGTCCGGGACTAGCGGGAGGAGCTCCTACGAG.

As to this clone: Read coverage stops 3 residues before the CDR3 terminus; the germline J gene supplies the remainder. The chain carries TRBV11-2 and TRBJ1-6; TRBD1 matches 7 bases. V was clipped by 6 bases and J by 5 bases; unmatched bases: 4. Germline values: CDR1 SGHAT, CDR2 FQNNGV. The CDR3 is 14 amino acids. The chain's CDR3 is CASRRGQNNSPLHF. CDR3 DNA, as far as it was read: TGTGCCAGCAGACGGGGACAGAATAATTCACCC.

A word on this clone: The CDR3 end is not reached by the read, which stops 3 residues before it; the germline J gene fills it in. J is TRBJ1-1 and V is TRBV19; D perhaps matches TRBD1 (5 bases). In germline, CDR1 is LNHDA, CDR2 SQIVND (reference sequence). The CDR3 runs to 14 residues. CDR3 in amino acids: CASSIQEQVAGAFF. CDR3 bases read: TGTGCCAGTAGTATTCAGGAACAGGTGGCCGGA.